The sequence of this T cell receptor (beta chain) was determined in a study of shared clonotypes between healthy human individuals. Trimming left V 8 bases short and J 2 bases short, with 12 bases between. CDR3 size: 14 residues. Germline V gene data show CDR1 as WSHSY and CDR2 as SAAADI. Genomic DNA for unsorted samples, which was extracted with the QIAamp DNA Blood Mini kit, came from about 90 million PBMCs. Every unsorted PBMC PCR replicate was loaded with 300 to 350 ng DNA, approximately 30,000 T cell genomes. The table came from immunoSEQ multiplex PCR; TCRdb's copy has only in-frame clones and leaves some out. The sample contains about half a million clones, around 73% of which appear only once.

This chain connects TRBV10-2 to TRBJ2-2; D may be TRBD1 (5 bases). Sample: PBMCs. The TCR originated in a woman aged 40 to 50 in good health. Some clones in this sample may be carry-over from other donors' samples. The CDR3, as DNA: TGCGCCAGCTCCGGACAAAAAAACACCGGGGAGCTGTTTTTT. Its translation: CASSGQKNTGELFF.